This TCR beta chain was profiled in a study of T cells in Graves' hyperthyroidism and ophthalmopathy. Broader study findings: The majority of expanded thyroid clonotypes above 0.001 also appeared in blood.

Amplification yielded TCR beta CDR3 regions, with RNA transcripts as the source. HTBI primers were the set used in a first-round RT-PCR of the TCR CDR3. MiXCR was run by TCRdb on the multiplex PCR reads, yielding one entry per CDR3 protein. The sample lists approximately 530,000 distinct CDR3 sequences, over 15% occurring once. In its sample, this clonotype was seen many times. Its specificity is unknown. Germline CDR1 is SGHTA and CDR2 is FQGNSA. This CDR3 region has 16 residues. The V segment lost 1 base and the J segment 8 bases; nucleotides outside the gene matches: 8. This clonotype was obtained from a woman aged 18-29 years with Graves' hyperthyroidism. The sequenced sample was blood. The gene calls are TRBV7-2 and TRBJ2-1, with 10 nucleotides matching TRBD2. As DNA, the CDR3 is TGTGCCAGCAGCTTAGGAGACAGCGGGGGGGCCGATGAGCAGTTCTTC. Its protein is CASSLGDSGGADEQFF.